Detailed here is one T cell receptor beta chain. TCRdb reprocessed the RT-PCR reads via MiXCR and lists one record per CDR3 protein. The table lists hundreds of thousands of distinct CDR3 sequences, 10% to 15% of them singletons. This record belongs to a study of response to subunit inactivated influenza vaccine. The CDR3 is 13 amino acids. V lost 2 bases, J lost 9 bases, and 13 bases lay in between. CDR1 is MNHEY, CDR2 SVGAGI, per germline. This receptor was taken from a man in his fifties who received an inactivated influenza vaccine. Sequencing used PBMCs from blood, obtained about 40 days after vaccination. This rearrangement joins TRBV6-5 to TRBJ2-5; possibly TRBD1 or TRBD2 for D (5 bases each). For the CDR3, the DNA is TGTGCCAGCAGTTACGGGGGAACGGAGTCCCAGTACTTC. Encoded protein: CASSYGGTESQYF.